These 28 T cell receptor beta chains were sequenced from one sample in a study of T cells in Graves' hyperthyroidism and ophthalmopathy (dated by TCRdb to about 2019). Library construction relied on multiplex PCR. The listed sequencing device is Illumina HiSeq 2000. TCR beta CDR3 regions were amplified from RNA transcripts. For the first round of RT-PCR on the TCR CDR3, the HTBI primer set was used together with the Qiagen OneStep RT-PCR kit. The public reads were quality trimmed at Q25 with fastp and then assembled into clones with MiXCR by TCRdb, keeping productive beta chains. Each entry merges the rows of one CDR3 protein and shows their most common DNA and genes. The sample records hundreds of thousands of distinct CDR3 sequences, just under 15% of which are singletons. Together, the top ten hold roughly 33% of the sample. The sequencing sample was made of blood. The receptors here all came from a woman aged 25 to 39 with Graves' hyperthyroidism.

This clonotype occurred a few times. The V and J genes are TRBV24-1 and TRBJ2-3; the D gene is possibly TRBD2 (5 bases). V was clipped by 1 base and J by 4 bases, with 14 bases between them. Per germline, CDR1 KGHDR and CDR2 SFDVKD. This CDR3 has 16 amino acids. The CDR3 bases are TGTGCCACCAGTGATTTAAACCAAAGCGGTTCAGATACGCAGTATTTT. Translated: CATSDLNQSGSDTQYF.

This clonotype has more than one count but fewer than ten. The chain carries TRBV7-9 and TRBJ2-2; 11 bases agree with TRBD2. CDR1 and CDR2 (germline): SEHNR, FQNEAQ (reference sequence). The length of the CDR3 is 20 residues. V lost 4 bases and J lost 0; bases outside the gene matches: 13. The CDR3 nucleotides are TGTGCCAGCAGCTCGCCCCTTGTAGCGGGAGGGCCGCCGAACACCGGGGAGCTGTTTTTT. It codes for CASSSPLVAGGPPNTGELFF.

This clonotype was counted many times. The V call is TRBV28, the J call TRBJ1-5; 7 nucleotides match TRBD1. The CDR3 has 16 amino acids. V was clipped by 6 bases and J by 0 bases; unmatched bases: 8. The germline V gene encodes CDR1 MDHEN and CDR2 SYDVKM. This CDR3 reads CASRTGRGHSNQPQHF. For the CDR3, the DNA is TGTGCCAGCAGGACAGGGAGGGGGCATAGCAATCAGCCCCAGCATTTT.

The gene calls are TRBV12-3 or TRBV12-4 and TRBJ1-4; D remains ambiguous. V was clipped by 7 bases and J by 5 bases, with 17 bases between them. This CDR3 comprises 15 residues. CDR3 coding DNA: TGTGCCAGCACCCCCCATGGGGAGCTAAATGAAAAACTGTTTTTT. As protein: CASTPHGELNEKLFF.

This clonotype has ten or more counts. The chain links TRBV20-1 to TRBJ2-3; TRBD1 agrees at 9 bases. In germline, CDR1 is DFQATT, CDR2 SNEGSKA (reference sequence). CDR3 length: 16 residues. V lost 5 bases and J lost 5; bases outside the gene matches: 14. CDR3 protein: CSAEVLDRGRGDTQYF. Written as DNA, the CDR3 is TGCAGTGCTGAGGTCTTGGACAGGGGAAGGGGAGATACGCAGTATTTT.

Many counts were recorded for this clonotype. This chain joins TRBV2 and TRBJ2-3; D is possibly TRBD1 or TRBD2 (6 bases each). The CDR3 has 17 residues. V lost 4 bases and J 3 bases, leaving 20 bases between the germline ends. CDR1 is SNHLY, CDR2 FYNNEI, per germline. The DNA of the CDR3 is TGTGCCAGCAGTGCTCTACCCAACTCGGGGGCAACAGATACGCAGTATTTT. Translating it yields CASSALPNSGATDTQYF.

This clonotype was detected only a few times. V is TRBV5-1 and J is TRBJ2-3, with 8 positions matching TRBD2. V lost 1 base and J lost 0; bases outside the gene matches: 7. The CDR3 totals 17 residues. The V gene's germline CDR1 is SGHRS and CDR2 YFSETQ. DNA for the CDR3: TGCGCCAGCAGCTTGAGGGTAGCGGGACCTAGCACAGATACGCAGTATTTT. Protein: CASSLRVAGPSTDTQYF.

This clonotype showed up just a few times. This chain links TRBV20-1 with TRBJ1-2, with TRBD1 as a possible D gene (5 bases). V dropped 5 bases and J dropped 4 bases, with 17 bases sitting between them. CDR3 length: 14 residues. CDR1 and CDR2 from the germline V gene are DFQATT and SNEGSKA (reference sequence). The CDR3 sequence: CSAGRQTGTYGYTF. The CDR3 nucleotides read TGCAGTGCTGGGCGACAGACGGGAACCTATGGCTACACCTTC.

This clonotype has at least ten counts. In DNA, the CDR3 is TGTGCCATCAGTGAGTCAGTCCGGGGGGCCTACGAGCAGTACTTC. This translates into CAISESVRGAYEQYF. This chain links TRBV10-3 with TRBJ2-7; 7 nucleotides agree with TRBD2. J gave up 2 bases and V 0 bases, and 4 bases lay outside the gene matches. This CDR3 has 15 residues. The germline V gene encodes CDR1 ENHRY and CDR2 SYGVKD.

The CDR3 is CSARRAVGEQFF. The CDR3 nucleotides read TGCAGTGCTAGGAGGGCCGTAGGGGAGCAGTTCTTC. The chain has TRBV20-1 and TRBJ2-1; TRBD2 is a possible D gene (5 bases). Germline loops: CDR1 DFQATT, CDR2 SNEGSKA (reference sequence). The germline V and J ends were trimmed by 3 bases and 10 bases, with 13 bases remaining between them. The CDR3 totals 12 residues.

This rearrangement joins TRBV28 to TRBJ1-5, with TRBD1 identical over 7 bases. Losses at the gene ends were 5 bases for V and 0 bases for J; bases not matched to a gene: 4. Per germline, CDR1 MDHEN and CDR2 SYDVKM. The CDR3 is 15 amino acids. In DNA form, the CDR3 reads TGTGCCAGCAGTGAAGGACAGGCTAGCAATCAGCCCCAGCATTTT. Its protein product is CASSEGQASNQPQHF.

In its sample, this clonotype was seen a few times. CDR3 nucleotide sequence: TGTGCCAGCAGCCCACGGGTCGGACTAGCGCACTACGAGCAGTACTTC. Residues: CASSPRVGLAHYEQYF. V usage is TRBV7-2 and J usage is TRBJ2-7; 9 bases line up with TRBD2. CDR1 SGHTA and CDR2 FQGNSA come from the germline V gene. The junction had 11 bases not matched to a gene; V was cut back by 5 bases and J by 3 bases. The CDR3 loop spans 16 amino acids.

The chain employs TRBV2 and TRBJ1-1; D unresolved. V was shortened by 5 bases and J by 4 bases, with 14 bases between the two germline ends. The CDR3 is 14 amino acids. Germline CDR1 SNHLY, CDR2 FYNNEI. The CDR3 is CASSTPTPSTEAFF. In DNA form, the CDR3 reads TGTGCCAGCAGTACTCCGACTCCGTCCACTGAAGCTTTCTTT. The full variable domain, its missing parts supplied by reference TRBV2 and TRBJ1-1, is EPEVTQTPSHQVTQMGQEVILRCVPISNHLYFYWYRQILGQKVEFLVSFYNNEISEKSEIFDDQFSVERPDGSNFTLKIRSTKLEDSAMYFCASSTPTPSTEAFFGQGTRLTVV.

This clonotype has a count of ten or more. V usage is TRBV28 and J usage is TRBJ2-5; 10 nucleotides agree with TRBD1. Germline V CDR1 and CDR2: MDHEN, SYDVKM. This CDR3 has 14 residues. V lost 7 bases, J lost 5 bases, and 7 bases stayed unmatched. The CDR3 spells CASTRQGAWETQYF. The CDR3 DNA reads TGTGCCAGCACTCGACAGGGGGCGTGGGAGACCCAGTACTTC. Looking up the rest from reference TRBV28 and TRBJ2-5 gives the full variable domain: DVKVTQSSRYLVKRTGEKVFLECVQDMDHENMFWYRQDPGLGLRLIYFSYDVKMKEKGDIPEGYSVSREKKERFSLILESASTNQTSMYLCASTRQGAWETQYFGPGTRLLVL.

This clonotype was picked up one time. CDR3: CASKRAGVIYEQYF. CDR3 DNA: TGTGCCAGCAAACGAGCGGGAGTGATCTACGAGCAGTACTTC. This chain joins TRBV27 and TRBJ2-7; 8 positions match TRBD2. CDR1 and CDR2 from the germline V gene are MNHEY and SMNVEV (reference sequence). This CDR3 contains 14 residues. V lost 7 bases, J lost 3 bases, and 8 bases stayed unmatched.

This clonotype has ten or more counts. The chain joins TRBV20-1 to TRBJ2-1; TRBD2 matches 9 bases. There are 15 residues in the CDR3. V lost 6 bases, J lost 3 bases, and 9 bases stayed unmatched. The germline V gene has CDR1 DFQATT and CDR2 SNEGSKA (reference sequence). CDR3 nucleotides: TGCAGTGCGGGTGCGGGAGGGGGTTTCTACAATGAGCAGTTCTTC. This translates into CSAGAGGGFYNEQFF.

This clonotype was recorded many times. The chain combines TRBV28 with TRBJ1-6; 8 positions agree with TRBD1. The CDR3 length is 14 residues. Per germline, CDR1 MDHEN and CDR2 SYDVKM. V shed 6 bases and J 9 bases; nucleotides not matched to a gene: 7. The CDR3 region is CASSRTGNGSPLHF. DNA of the CDR3: TGTGCCAGCAGCCGGACAGGGAATGGTTCACCCCTCCACTTT.

This clonotype was recorded many times. The genes are TRBV27 and TRBJ2-5, with D perhaps TRBD1 (5 bases). Trimming removed 5 bases at V and 2 bases at J, with 15 bases between. The CDR3 runs 15 residues. CDR1 is MNHEY and CDR2 is SMNVEV in the germline V gene (reference sequence). The CDR3 DNA reads as TGTGCCAGCAGTCCAAAGCGCCAGGGTCAAGAGACCCAGTACTTC. Translating gives CASSPKRQGQETQYF.

This clonotype was counted only a few times. The gene calls are TRBV11-2 and TRBJ1-3, with unresolved D. The CDR3 sequence is 17 residues long. Germline V gene lookup returns CDR1 SGHAT and CDR2 FQNNGV. V was trimmed by 3 bases and J by 4 bases, leaving 19 bases between them. The CDR3, as DNA: TGTGCCAGCAGCTTGGGCTGGCTGGCGGGGTCCGGAAACACCATATATTTT. It is translated as CASSLGWLAGSGNTIYF.

This clonotype was counted once. The gene calls are TRBV6-1 and TRBJ2-7; 9 nucleotides align to TRBD1. Germline V gives CDR1 MNHNS, CDR2 SASEGT. The junction had 9 bases not matched to a gene; V was cut back by 6 bases and J by 0 bases. The CDR3 covers 16 residues. In DNA, the CDR3 is TGTGCCAGCAGACGGAATCAGGACAGGGGCTCCTACGAGCAGTACTTC. This sequence encodes CASRRNQDRGSYEQYF.

This clonotype was counted only a few times. The chain employs TRBV24-1 and TRBJ2-3; perhaps D is TRBD1 or TRBD2 (7 bases each). The V end lost 3 bases, the J end lost 2 bases, and 20 bases lay between the germline ends. CDR3 length equals 18 residues. Germline V CDR1 and CDR2: KGHDR, SFDVKD. CDR3 coding DNA: TGTGCCACCAGTGATCTACCACAGGGGAGGGGGGCCACAGATACGCAGTATTTT. Residues: CATSDLPQGRGATDTQYF.

This clonotype appeared many times. This chain joins TRBV15 and TRBJ2-3, with 10 bases lining up with TRBD2. The V gene end was trimmed by 6 bases and the J gene end by 0 bases; junction bases not matched to a gene: 12. Per the germline V gene, CDR1 is LNHNV and CDR2 is YYDKDF (reference sequence). The CDR3 extends over 18 amino acids. This CDR3 reads CATSLGLAGAMSTDTQYF. The CDR3 DNA reads as TGTGCCACCAGTCTCGGTCTAGCGGGAGCTATGAGCACAGATACGCAGTATTTT. The full variable domain, rest sourced from reference TRBV15 and TRBJ2-3, is DAMVIQNPRYQVTQFGKPVTLSCSQTLNHNVMYWYQQKSSQAPKLLFHYYDKDFNNEADTPDNFQSRRPNTSFCFLDIRSPGLGDTAMYLCATSLGLAGAMSTDTQYFGPGTRLTVL.

Regarding this clonotype: The junction and the germline gene differ at one end; a read error may be behind it. V gene TRBV4-1 combines with J gene TRBJ2-2; either TRBD1 or TRBD2 may fit D (6 bases each). The CDR3 loop spans 14 amino acids. CDR1 is MGHRA and CDR2 is YSYEKL in the germline V gene. As DNA, the CDR3 is TGCGCCAGCAGCCAAGGGGGGGCACCCGGGGGGCTGTTTTTT. Its protein is CASSQGGAPGGLFF.

In this sample, this clonotype turned up many times. The rearrangement uses TRBV11-2 and TRBJ2-3, with TRBD2 matching over 7 bases. This CDR3 has 14 residues. V dropped 6 bases and J dropped 1; count of bases not matched to a gene: 4. Germline CDR1 is SGHAT and CDR2 is FQNNGV. CDR3 nucleotide sequence: TGTGCCAGCAGAGCCAGCGGGGGCACAGATACGCAGTATTTT. Translating it yields CASRASGGTDTQYF.

Many counts were recorded for this clonotype. This rearrangement joins TRBV6-6 to TRBJ2-1, with a tentative D call TRBD2 (5 bases). The V end lost 0 bases, the J end lost 0 bases, and 15 bases lay between the germline ends. The germline V gene has CDR1 MNHNY and CDR2 SVGAGI (reference sequence). The CDR3 extends over 18 amino acids. CDR3 residues: CASSYSILRESSYNEQFF. The CDR3, as DNA: TGTGCCAGCAGTTACTCGATTTTGAGGGAGAGCTCCTACAATGAGCAGTTCTTC.

This clonotype was seen repeatedly, ten times or more. The V call is TRBV28, the J call TRBJ2-7, with D perhaps matching TRBD1 (5 bases). The V gene's germline CDR1 is MDHEN and CDR2 SYDVKM. This CDR3 has 13 residues. V was pared by 2 bases and J by 3 bases, with 8 bases between. CDR3 amino acids: CASSLQGVYEQYF. CDR3 coding DNA: TGTGCCAGCAGTTTACAGGGTGTCTACGAGCAGTACTTC.

This clonotype showed up just a few times. The chain has TRBV28 and TRBJ1-3; the D gene is possibly TRBD1 (6 bases). Trimming removed 2 bases from V and 4 bases from J, with 15 bases in between. This CDR3 region has 16 residues. Germline loops: CDR1 MDHEN, CDR2 SYDVKM. CDR3 sequence (DNA): TGTGCCAGCAGTTTAGTGACAGGTGGTGCGGGAAACACCATATATTTT. Residues: CASSLVTGGAGNTIYF.

The rearrangement uses TRBV10-3 and TRBJ2-7; possible D gene TRBD2, 6 bases. This CDR3 comprises 14 residues. Trimming stripped 6 bases from V and 4 bases from J, with 16 bases between. Germline CDR1 ENHRY, CDR2 SYGVKD. CDR3 coding DNA: TGTGCCATCAGACTAGCCGTGGATGGGTACGAGCAGTACTTC. Translating it yields CAIRLAVDGYEQYF.